The rows below give T cell receptor beta chains drawn from one sample of a study of graft-versus-host responses after intestinal transplantation. This table comes from immunoSEQ multiplex PCR, and its TCRdb copy is limited to in-frame clones, with some not included. Here the sample spans 7,500 to 9,000 clones, over 90% being singletons. The sequencing here drew on PBMCs, taken 11 days after intestinal transplantation. The receptors stem from a human patient who received an intestinal transplant, so some T cells may come from the graft donor. Both conserved end residues are part of each CDR3. A D gene is named only where the DNA matches it firmly.

J	V	D	CDR3
TRBJ2-2	TRBV11-2	NA	CASSLDPGTGELFF
TRBJ1-3	TRBV9	NA	CASSVAEAGNTIYF
TRBJ2-2	TRBV14	TRBD2	CASSMREGTGELFF
TRBJ2-1	TRBV15	NA	CATSRDGFAGSSYNEQFF
TRBJ2-7	TRBV27	TRBD2	CASGRAYEQYF
TRBJ1-1	TRBV7-9	NA	CASSSPLLTTENTEAFF
TRBJ1-1	TRBV6-6	NA	CASSYIAGPDTEAFF
TRBJ1-4	TRBV15	NA	CATSRGSYTNEKLFF
TRBJ2-2	TRBV9	TRBD2	CASSVGERENTGELFF
TRBJ2-3	TRBV4-3	TRBD1	CASSLGQGSTDTQYF
TRBJ2-7	TRBV7-6	NA	CASSPTGFSYEQYF
TRBJ1-5	TRBV6-4	TRBD1	CATRGQGLPNQPQHF
TRBJ1-6	TRBV6-1	TRBD1	CASRDRESPLHF
TRBJ2-1	TRBV5-6	TRBD2	CASSSDPGLYNEQFF
TRBJ2-7	TRBV11-2	NA	CASSLEAGTIYEQYF
TRBJ1-3	TRBV4-1	NA	CASSQEKGGLSGNTIYF
TRBJ2-3	TRBV5-1	TRBD2	CASSPWGWEREMIDTQYF
TRBJ1-5	TRBV21-1	NA	CASSKKPRDSKDQPQHF
TRBJ1-5	TRBV7-2	NA	CASSLEARVRNQPQHF
TRBJ1-2	TRBV4-2	NA	CASSQEDSYYGYTF
TRBJ1-2	TRBV6-5	TRBD1	CASRQGYYGYTF
TRBJ2-7	TRBV6-5	NA	CASGPLGSSYEQYF